These 28 T cell receptor beta chains originate from one sample sequenced in a study of cytomegalovirus exposure and HLA in healthy donors. Use of 60 Vbeta and 13 Jbeta primers characterized the PCR. The table came from immunoSEQ multiplex PCR; TCRdb's copy has only in-frame clones and leaves some out. The table includes some 100,000 clones, 70% to 80% detected once. Sequenced material: PBMCs. The receptors stem from a man in his forties or fifties in good health and CMV-seropositive.

CDR3 sequence: CATSRRDRGQDTQYF. The CDR3, as DNA: TGTGCCACCAGCAGACGGGACAGGGGGCAAGATACGCAGTATTTT. The chain combines TRBV15 with TRBJ2-3; 12 bases are a match to TRBD1. Looked up from germline, CDR1 is LNHNV and CDR2 is YYDKDF (reference sequence). The CDR3 contains 15 residues. V dropped 2 bases and J dropped 5; count of bases not matched to a gene: 2. Using reference TRBV15 and TRBJ2-3 for the parts outside the CDR3, the full variable domain is DAMVIQNPRYQVTQFGKPVTLSCSQTLNHNVMYWYQQKSSQAPKLLFHYYDKDFNNEADTPDNFQSRRPNTSFCFLDIRSPGLGDTAMYLCATSRRDRGQDTQYFGPGTRLTVL.

J is TRBJ2-5 and V is TRBV15, with no clear D. Trimming shortened V by 0 bases and J by 2 bases, and 10 bases separated the two germline ends. CDR3 size: 15 residues. From germline, CDR1 is LNHNV and CDR2 YYDKDF (reference sequence). CDR3 DNA: TGTGCCACCAGCAGAGAGGTGGCCAGACAAGAGACCCAGTACTTC. Amino acids: CATSREVARQETQYF.

This clone was recorded only once. The V gene is TRBV27, the J gene TRBJ2-6; perhaps TRBD1 as D (6 bases). CDR3 length: 16 residues. Germline V gene lookup returns CDR1 MNHEY and CDR2 SMNVEV (reference sequence). Trimming removed 2 bases from V and 4 bases from J, with 12 bases in between. The CDR3 loop is CASSLRQASGANVLTF. CDR3 in DNA: TGTGCCAGCAGTTTACGACAGGCTAGCGGGGCCAACGTCCTGACTTTC.

The V and J genes are TRBV28 and TRBJ2-7; 10 bases map to TRBD1. The CDR3 extends over 15 amino acids. With 6 bases clipped from V and 12 bases from J, the junction kept 17 bases outside the gene matches. Germline V gives CDR1 MDHEN, CDR2 SYDVKM. The CDR3 nucleotides read TGTGCCAGCAGCTCGCGGACAGTCGGGGGGGACAGGGGGTACTTC. Translating gives CASSSRTVGGDRGYF.

CDR3 region: CASSLVMGGRGYEQYF. CDR3 coding DNA: TGTGCCAGCAGCTTAGTAATGGGCGGGAGAGGGTACGAGCAGTACTTC. The chain combines TRBV11-2 with TRBJ2-7, with TRBD2 matching over 7 bases. The V segment lost 1 base and the J segment 4 bases; nucleotides outside the gene matches: 10. Germline V gene sequence: CDR1 SGHAT, CDR2 FQNNGV. The CDR3 is 16 amino acids.

The chain carries TRBV10-2 and TRBJ2-7; tentative D call: TRBD1 (7 bases). V was pared by 2 bases and J by 6 bases, with 23 bases between. The CDR3 contains 17 residues. From germline, CDR1 is WSHSY and CDR2 SAAADI. The chain's CDR3 is CASSEMTGTAGLGEQYF. CDR3 coding DNA: TGCGCCAGCAGTGAGATGACCGGGACAGCGGGTCTAGGCGAGCAGTACTTC.

The chain has TRBV7-9 and TRBJ2-3; 9 bases map to TRBD1. Germline V CDR1 and CDR2: SEHNR, FQNEAQ (reference sequence). This CDR3 has 14 residues. Losses at the gene ends were 5 bases for V and 6 bases for J; bases not matched to a gene: 6. In DNA, the CDR3 is TGTGCCAGCAGCCAGACAGGGGGAACGGATACGCAGTATTTT. Protein sequence: CASSQTGGTDTQYF.

The chain has TRBV13 and TRBJ2-5, with 9 nucleotides matching TRBD1. The J call may be faulty, since TRBJ2-7 better matches the DNA end. The CDR3 length is 13 residues. The germline CDR1 and CDR2 sequences are PRHDT and FYEKMQ (reference sequence). CDR3 sequence: CASSSGTGSEQYF. The CDR3 nucleotides read TGTGCCAGCAGCTCCGGGACAGGGAGCGAGCAGTACTTC.

This chain links TRBV10-1 with TRBJ1-1; no firm D call. The V gene lost 8 bases and the J gene lost 3 bases, with 13 bases spanning the gap. The CDR3 contains 13 residues. Germline-derived CDR1 and CDR2 are WNHNN and SYGVQD (reference sequence). The CDR3 DNA reads TGCGCCAGCCCAAAGTGGGAGGACACTGAAGCTTTCTTT. This codes for CASPKWEDTEAFF.

V is TRBV2 and J is TRBJ2-5, with 9 bases aligning to TRBD1. The J call could be wrong; TRBJ2-7 is a better fit for the DNA end. The CDR3 runs 14 residues. Looked up from germline, CDR1 is SNHLY and CDR2 is FYNNEI. CDR3 DNA: TGTGCCAGCAGTGCCGGGACAGGGTCCTACGAGCAGTACTTC. It specifies CASSAGTGSYEQYF.

This clone showed up just a few times. The chain recombines TRBV11-2 with TRBJ2-3; D is uncertain. The CDR3 is made up of 13 amino acids. With 7 bases removed from V and 1 base from J, the gap between germline ends came to 9 bases. The V gene's germline CDR1 is SGHAT and CDR2 FQNNGV. The CDR3 coding sequence is TGTGCCAGCAACCGCGCTGGCACAGATACGCAGTATTTT. It translates to CASNRAGTDTQYF.

The chain combines TRBV19 with TRBJ1-3; 7 nucleotides match TRBD1. V shed 4 bases, J shed 3 bases, and the junction held 6 bases outside the gene matches. The CDR3 loop spans 15 amino acids. Germline loops: CDR1 LNHDA, CDR2 SQIVND (reference sequence). The CDR3 nucleotides are TGTGCCAGTAGTACGCGACAGGGCTATGGAAACACCATATATTTT. Translating it yields CASSTRQGYGNTIYF.

The chain uses TRBV2 and TRBJ2-5; TRBD2 matches 7 bases. This CDR3 is 15 amino acids long. In germline, CDR1 is SNHLY, CDR2 FYNNEI. V dropped 6 bases and J dropped 2; count of bases not matched to a gene: 9. CDR3: CASSLLGGKQETQYF. As DNA, the CDR3 is TGTGCCAGCAGCCTCCTGGGGGGGAAGCAAGAGACCCAGTACTTC.

This chain joins TRBV10-3 and TRBJ1-1; 7 bases align to TRBD1. Germline CDR1 reads ENHRY; CDR2 reads SYGVKD. CDR3 length equals 14 residues. V lost 7 bases, J lost 5 bases, and 10 bases stayed unmatched. In DNA form, the CDR3 reads TGTGCCATCAACCCGGGACAGACCATTACTGAAGCTTTCTTT. It codes for CAINPGQTITEAFF.

The V and J genes are TRBV13 and TRBJ2-3, with 7 bases that match TRBD1. The trim removed 5 bases at V and 4 bases at J, leaving 9 bases unmatched. In germline, CDR1 is PRHDT, CDR2 FYEKMQ (reference sequence). The CDR3 sequence is 15 residues long. CDR3 sequence reads: CASSPGTVLSDTQYF. DNA for the CDR3: TGTGCCAGCAGCCCGGGGACAGTATTATCAGATACGCAGTATTTT.

V and J are TRBV11-2 and TRBJ2-5; no reliable D call. In germline, CDR1 is SGHAT, CDR2 FQNNGV. This CDR3 spans 13 amino acids. V shed 5 bases and J shed 0 bases, with 7 bases lying between them. The CDR3 nucleotides are TGTGCCAGCAGCCCTCCTCACCAAGAGACCCAGTACTTC. It yields the protein CASSPPHQETQYF.

The rearrangement uses TRBV27 and TRBJ1-2; 7 bases match TRBD1. This CDR3 spans 14 amino acids. V shed 3 bases, J shed 4 bases, and the junction held 5 bases outside the gene matches. Germline CDR1 and CDR2: MNHEY and SMNVEV (reference sequence). The CDR3 protein is CASSFLDRAYGYTF. CDR3 nucleotide sequence: TGTGCCAGCAGTTTTCTAGACAGGGCCTATGGCTACACCTTC.

This chain uses TRBV7-7 with TRBJ1-5, with D uncertain. The germline V gene has CDR1 SSHAT and CDR2 FNYEAQ (reference sequence). Trimming left V 3 bases short and J 4 bases short, with 7 bases between. There are 13 residues in the CDR3. DNA for the CDR3: TGTGCCAGCAGCTTGGGCCCTAATCAGCCCCAGCATTTT. Encoded protein: CASSLGPNQPQHF.

The CDR3, as DNA: TGTGCCAGCAGCTTGGCCAAATCGGGCGGGAGGGCCCTGGGCATTCAGTACTTC. Its protein is CASSLAKSGGRALGIQYF. The genes are TRBV5-4 and TRBJ2-4; 9 bases align to TRBD2. V gave up 0 bases and J gave up 9 bases; unmatched junction bases: 16. CDR3 size: 18 residues. CDR1 and CDR2 (germline): SGHNT, YYREEE (reference sequence).

This clone came up once. The rearrangement uses TRBV2 and TRBJ2-1, with 12 positions matching TRBD2. The CDR3 is 16 amino acids. Germline-derived CDR1 and CDR2 are SNHLY and FYNNEI. The trim removed 4 bases at V and 8 bases at J, leaving 9 bases unmatched. The CDR3 sequence is CASSVTTSGSVDEQFF. The CDR3 region has the DNA TGTGCCAGCAGTGTGACGACTAGCGGGAGCGTGGATGAGCAGTTCTTC.

CDR3 nucleotides: TGTGCCAGCAGTGCGGACAGGGGAGATTCACCCCTCCACTTT. Translation: CASSADRGDSPLHF. The chain has TRBV2 and TRBJ1-6, with 9 bases identical to TRBD1. Germline CDR1 and CDR2: SNHLY and FYNNEI. J lost 8 bases, V lost 4 bases, and 3 bases had no gene match. The CDR3 is 14 residues long.

This chain links TRBV7-2 with TRBJ2-4, with 16 positions matching TRBD2. The CDR3 runs 17 residues. V lost 5 bases, J lost 7 bases, and 8 bases stayed unmatched. Germline CDR1 reads SGHTA; CDR2 reads FQGNSA. The chain's CDR3 is CASSRGTSGGARNIQYF. The DNA for the CDR3 is TGTGCCAGCAGCCGCGGGACTAGCGGGGGGGCTAGGAACATTCAGTACTTC.

The CDR3 nucleotides are TGTGCCAGCAGCGAGGACAGCTCCTACGAGCAGTACTTC. Its translation: CASSEDSSYEQYF. This chain joins TRBV6-5 and TRBJ2-7; a weak D match, TRBD1 (6 bases). There are 13 residues in the CDR3. CDR1 MNHEY and CDR2 SVGAGI come from the germline V gene. V was cut by 6 bases and J by 0 bases, with 9 bases left in between.

V is TRBV7-6 and J is TRBJ2-5; TRBD2 aligns across 7 bases. The germline V gene has CDR1 SGHVS and CDR2 FNYEAQ. The CDR3 consists of 13 residues. V was clipped by 8 bases and J by 9 bases; unmatched bases: 12. The CDR3 DNA reads TGTGCCAGCTCGGCGACTAGCCCTGGGGCCCAGTACTTC. It specifies CASSATSPGAQYF.

The rearrangement links TRBV4-1 to TRBJ1-5; 11 bases map to TRBD1. The CDR3 spans 14 residues. Trimming at V came to 8 bases and at J to 10 bases, leaving 10 bases not matched to a gene. In germline, CDR1 is MGHRA, CDR2 YSYEKL. The CDR3 region has the DNA TGCGCCAGCGAAAACCGGGACAGGGGGAAACCCCAGCATTTT. This gives the protein CASENRDRGKPQHF.

J is TRBJ1-1 and V is TRBV5-1; 8 bases are shared with TRBD1. In germline, CDR1 is SGHRS, CDR2 YFSETQ. The CDR3 is 15 residues long. The V gene end was trimmed by 2 bases and the J gene end by 1 base; junction bases not matched to a gene: 4. Here the CDR3 DNA reads TGCGCCAGCAGCTTTTCCGGGACAGGGAACACTGAAGCTTTCTTT. Protein product: CASSFSGTGNTEAFF.

This sequence joins TRBV10-1 and TRBJ2-5, with D perhaps TRBD2 (6 bases). The CDR3 sequence is 13 residues long. Trimming took off 3 bases at V and 11 bases at J, with 16 bases between the two ends. Germline V gene data show CDR1 as WNHNN and CDR2 as SYGVQD (reference sequence). In DNA, the CDR3 is TGCGCCAGCAGTGACCCCGGGAGCGAGGAGCAGTACTTC. Encoded protein: CASSDPGSEEQYF.

A few counts support this clone. The chain employs TRBV27 and TRBJ2-7, with TRBD1 matching over 8 bases. The CDR3 runs 15 residues. Losses at the gene ends were 3 bases for V and 2 bases for J; bases not matched to a gene: 6. Germline V gene lookup returns CDR1 MNHEY and CDR2 SMNVEV (reference sequence). In nucleotides, the CDR3 is TGTGCCAGCAGTTTGTCTCAGGGGGCCCCCTACGAGCAGTACTTC. Translation gives CASSLSQGAPYEQYF.